This T cell receptor beta chain was captured by sequencing in a study of T cell responses to AZD1222 COVID-19 vaccine. Study-level findings and limits: Clonal diversity may have been underestimated, and the donors were mostly white British, with more females than males.

Comment on this clone: Its matching antigen is unknown.

Germline CDR1 MGHRA, CDR2 YSYEKL. The ends were cut back, 0 bases at V and 1 base at J, with 7 bases in the middle. The CDR3 has 15 amino acids. Measured with immunoSEQ multiplex PCR; TCRdb has only the in-frame clones, and not every one. The repertoire holds some 150,000 clones, with around 90% as singletons. This clonotype was sampled from an adult who received the MenACWY meningococcal vaccine as a control. The specimen comprised peripheral blood, sampled 28 days after the second dose of the MenACWY control vaccine. The gene calls are TRBV4-1 and TRBJ1-5; no firm D call. The CDR3 DNA reads as TGCGCCAGCAGCCAAGATTTTGGGAGCAATCAGCCCCAGCATTTT. It specifies CASSQDFGSNQPQHF.